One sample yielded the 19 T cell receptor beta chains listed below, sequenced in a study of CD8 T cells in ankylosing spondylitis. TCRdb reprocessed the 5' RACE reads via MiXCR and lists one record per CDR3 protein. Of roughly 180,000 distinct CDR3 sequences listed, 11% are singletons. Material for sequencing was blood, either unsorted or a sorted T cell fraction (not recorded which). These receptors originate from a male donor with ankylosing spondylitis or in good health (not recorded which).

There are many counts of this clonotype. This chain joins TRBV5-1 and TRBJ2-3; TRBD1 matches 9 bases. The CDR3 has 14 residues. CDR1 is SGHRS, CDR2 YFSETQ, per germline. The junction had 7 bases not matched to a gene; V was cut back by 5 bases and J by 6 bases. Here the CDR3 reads CASSPQGASDTQYF. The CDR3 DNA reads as TGCGCCAGCAGTCCACAGGGGGCATCGGATACGCAGTATTTT.

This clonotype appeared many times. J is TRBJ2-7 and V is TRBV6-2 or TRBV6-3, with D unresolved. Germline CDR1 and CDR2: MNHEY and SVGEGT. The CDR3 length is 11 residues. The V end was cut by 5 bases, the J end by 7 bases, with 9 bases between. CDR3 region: CASSDDKEQYF. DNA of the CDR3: TGTGCCAGCAGTGACGACAAAGAGCAGTACTTC.

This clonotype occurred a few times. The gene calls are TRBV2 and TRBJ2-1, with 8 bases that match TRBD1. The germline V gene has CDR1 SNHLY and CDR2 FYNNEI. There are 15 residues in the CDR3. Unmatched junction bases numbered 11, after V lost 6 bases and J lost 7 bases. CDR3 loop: CASSMSRGLTNEQFF. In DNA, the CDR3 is TGTGCCAGCAGCATGTCCAGGGGGCTAACGAATGAGCAGTTCTTC.

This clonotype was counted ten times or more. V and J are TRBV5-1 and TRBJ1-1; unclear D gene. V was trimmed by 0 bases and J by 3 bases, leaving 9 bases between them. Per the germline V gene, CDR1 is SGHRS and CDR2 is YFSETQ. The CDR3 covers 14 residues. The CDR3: CASSLAQGYTEAFF. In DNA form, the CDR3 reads TGCGCCAGCAGCTTGGCCCAAGGGTACACTGAAGCTTTCTTT.

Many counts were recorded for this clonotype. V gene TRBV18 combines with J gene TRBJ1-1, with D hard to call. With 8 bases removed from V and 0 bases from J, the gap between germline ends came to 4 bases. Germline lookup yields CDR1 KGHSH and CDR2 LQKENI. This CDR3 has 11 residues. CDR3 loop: CASTLNTEAFF. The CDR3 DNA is TGTGCCAGCACCTTGAACACTGAAGCTTTCTTT.

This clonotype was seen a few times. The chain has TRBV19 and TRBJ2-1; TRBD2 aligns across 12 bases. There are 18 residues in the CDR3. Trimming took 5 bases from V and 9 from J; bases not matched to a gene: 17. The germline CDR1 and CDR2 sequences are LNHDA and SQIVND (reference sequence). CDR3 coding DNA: TGTGCCAGTAGTCTACACCCGCTAGCGGGAGGGCCCCGGAGTGAGCAGTTCTTC. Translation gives CASSLHPLAGGPRSEQFF.

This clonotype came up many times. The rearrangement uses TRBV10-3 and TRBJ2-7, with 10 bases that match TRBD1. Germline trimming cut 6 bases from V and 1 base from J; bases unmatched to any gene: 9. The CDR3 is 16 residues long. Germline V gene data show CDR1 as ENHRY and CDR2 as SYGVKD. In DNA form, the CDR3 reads TGTGCCATCAGGGCGGACAGGGGGGCAGGGTCCTACGAGCAGTACTTC. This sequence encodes CAIRADRGAGSYEQYF.

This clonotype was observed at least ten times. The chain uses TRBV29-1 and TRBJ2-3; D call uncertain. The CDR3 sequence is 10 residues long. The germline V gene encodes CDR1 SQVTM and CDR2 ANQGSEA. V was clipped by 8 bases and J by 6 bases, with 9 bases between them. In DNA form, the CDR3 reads TGCAGCACTGAGGAGGATACGCAGTATTTT. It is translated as CSTEEDTQYF.

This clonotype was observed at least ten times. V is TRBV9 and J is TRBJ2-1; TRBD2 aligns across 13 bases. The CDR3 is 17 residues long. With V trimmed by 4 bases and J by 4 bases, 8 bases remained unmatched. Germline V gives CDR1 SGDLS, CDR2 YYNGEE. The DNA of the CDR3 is TGTGCCAGCAGCTTGCGACTAGCGGGAGGCAGGTACAATGAGCAGTTCTTC. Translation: CASSLRLAGGRYNEQFF.

CDR3 protein: CASSLGDTYQETQYF. For the CDR3, the DNA is TGTGCCAGCAGCTTAGGGGACACGTACCAAGAGACCCAGTACTTC. V is TRBV11-2 and J is TRBJ2-5; maybe TRBD1 (6 bases). The CDR3 covers 15 residues. V was cut by 1 base and J by 0 bases, with 9 bases left in between. Looked up from germline, CDR1 is SGHAT and CDR2 is FQNNGV.

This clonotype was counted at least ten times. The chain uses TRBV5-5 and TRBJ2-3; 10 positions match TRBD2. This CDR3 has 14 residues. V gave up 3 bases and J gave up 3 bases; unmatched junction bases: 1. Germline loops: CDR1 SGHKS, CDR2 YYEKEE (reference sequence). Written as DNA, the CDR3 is TGTGCCAGCAGCTCTAGCGGGAGTACAGATACGCAGTATTTT. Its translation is CASSSSGSTDTQYF.

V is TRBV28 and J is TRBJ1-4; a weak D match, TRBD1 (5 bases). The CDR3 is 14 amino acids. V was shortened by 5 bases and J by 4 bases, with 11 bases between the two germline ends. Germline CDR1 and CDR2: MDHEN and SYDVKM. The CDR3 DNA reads TGTGCCAGCAGTCCCGGGACCTTTAATGAAAAACTGTTTTTT. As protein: CASSPGTFNEKLFF.

The CDR3 region has the DNA TGCAGAGCAGGGGGCCTGAGCACAGATACGCAGTATTTT. It is translated as CRAGGLSTDTQYF. The gene calls are TRBV20-1 and TRBJ2-3; the match to TRBD1 covers 8 bases. The CDR3 spans 13 residues. CDR1 is DFQATT, CDR2 SNEGSKA, per germline (reference sequence).

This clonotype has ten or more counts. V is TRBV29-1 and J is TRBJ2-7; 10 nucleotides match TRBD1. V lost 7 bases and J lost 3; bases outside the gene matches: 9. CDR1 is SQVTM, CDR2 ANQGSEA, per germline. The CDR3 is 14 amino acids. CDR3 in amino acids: CSATGQGNLYEQYF. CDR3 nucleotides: TGCAGCGCCACGGGACAGGGGAACCTCTACGAGCAGTACTTC.

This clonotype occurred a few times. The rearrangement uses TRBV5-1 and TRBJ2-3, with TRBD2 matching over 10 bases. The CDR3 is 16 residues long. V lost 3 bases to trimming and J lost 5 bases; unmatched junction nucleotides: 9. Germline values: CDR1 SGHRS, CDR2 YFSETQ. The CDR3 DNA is TGCGCCAGCAGCTATTCAGCGGGAGGGCCCGGAGATACGCAGTATTTT. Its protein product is CASSYSAGGPGDTQYF.

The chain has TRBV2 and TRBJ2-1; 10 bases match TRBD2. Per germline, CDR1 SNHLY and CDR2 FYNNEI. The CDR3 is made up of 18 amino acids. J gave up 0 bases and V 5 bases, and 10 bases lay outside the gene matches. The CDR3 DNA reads TGTGCCAGCAGTAGGACTAGCGGCCGGTTCATCTCCTACAATGAGCAGTTCTTC. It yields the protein CASSRTSGRFISYNEQFF.

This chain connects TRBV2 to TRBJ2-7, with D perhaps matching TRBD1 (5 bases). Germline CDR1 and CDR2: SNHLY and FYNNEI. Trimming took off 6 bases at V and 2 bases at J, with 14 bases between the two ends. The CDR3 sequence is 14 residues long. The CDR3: CASSRQKSAYEQYF. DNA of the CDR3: TGTGCCAGCAGCCGACAGAAGTCAGCCTACGAGCAGTACTTC.

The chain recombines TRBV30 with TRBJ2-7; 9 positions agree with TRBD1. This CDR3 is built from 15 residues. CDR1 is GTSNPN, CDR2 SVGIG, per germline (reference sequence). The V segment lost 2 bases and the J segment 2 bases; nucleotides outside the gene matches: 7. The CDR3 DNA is TGTGCCTGGAGTCCTTTACGGGACAGGGCCTACGAGCAGTACTTC. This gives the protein CAWSPLRDRAYEQYF.

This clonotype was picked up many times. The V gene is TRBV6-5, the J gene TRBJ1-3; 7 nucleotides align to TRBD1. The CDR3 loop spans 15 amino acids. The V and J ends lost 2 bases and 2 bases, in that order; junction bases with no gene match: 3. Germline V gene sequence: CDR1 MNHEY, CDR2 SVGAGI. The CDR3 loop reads CASSYLTGPGNTIYF. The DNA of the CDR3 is TGTGCCAGCAGTTACCTGACAGGGCCTGGAAACACCATATATTTT.